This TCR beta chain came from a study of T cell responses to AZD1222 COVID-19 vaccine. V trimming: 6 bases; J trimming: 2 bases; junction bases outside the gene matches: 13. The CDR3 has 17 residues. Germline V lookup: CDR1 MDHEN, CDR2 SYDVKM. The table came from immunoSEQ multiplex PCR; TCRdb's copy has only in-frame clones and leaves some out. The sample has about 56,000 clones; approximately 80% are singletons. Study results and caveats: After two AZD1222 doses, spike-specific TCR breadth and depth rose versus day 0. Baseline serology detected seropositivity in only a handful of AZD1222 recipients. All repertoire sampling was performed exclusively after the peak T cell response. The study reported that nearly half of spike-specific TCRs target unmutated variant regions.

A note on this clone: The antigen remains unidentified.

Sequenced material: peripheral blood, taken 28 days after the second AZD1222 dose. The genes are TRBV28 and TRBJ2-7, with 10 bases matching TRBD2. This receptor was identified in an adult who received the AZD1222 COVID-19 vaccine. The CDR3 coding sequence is TGTGCCAGCAGAATTCAGCGGGAGGGCCTAGGAACCTACGAGCAGTACTTC. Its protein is CASRIQREGLGTYEQYF.